The clone carrying this T cell receptor beta chain came up once. This sample is part of a study of blood T cell repertoires in COVID-19. Study-level information: COVID-19 samples collected from the United States, Italy and Spain covered acute and convalescent phases. In each case, the material was cDNA or gDNA derived from T cells, B-cell-depleted T cells, or PBMCs.

Authors' analysis steps: How many nucleated cells were present was estimated from reference gene primer amplification. Method: immunoSEQ multiplex PCR; TCRdb's copy keeps in-frame clones and lacks some. From that table come the V and J calls and clone size; the DNA was used to work out D and trimming. Of 190,000 or so clones in the sample, around 78% were seen once. This TCR came from a woman of 80 years or more with active or convalescent COVID-19. Sequencing used peripheral blood.

The CDR3 region has the DNA TGTGCCAGCACCCCTAACGGGGGTGTGAGCACTGAAGCTTTCTTT. Encoded protein: CASTPNGGVSTEAFF. The rearrangement uses TRBV28 and TRBJ1-1; weak D call: TRBD1 (5 bases). The CDR3 contains 15 residues. V was trimmed by 7 bases and J by 4 bases, leaving 19 bases between them. Germline loops: CDR1 MDHEN, CDR2 SYDVKM.